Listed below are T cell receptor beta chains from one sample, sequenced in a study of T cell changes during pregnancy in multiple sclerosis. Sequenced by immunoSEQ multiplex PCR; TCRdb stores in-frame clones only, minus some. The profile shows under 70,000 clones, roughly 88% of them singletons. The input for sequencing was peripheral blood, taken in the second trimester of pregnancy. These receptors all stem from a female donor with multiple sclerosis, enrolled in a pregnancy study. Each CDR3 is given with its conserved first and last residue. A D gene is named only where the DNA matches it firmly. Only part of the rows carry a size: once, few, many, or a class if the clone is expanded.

CDR3nt: TGTGCCAGCAGTTACCCCGGACAGGCCCACGAGCAGTACTTC
CDR3aa: CASSYPGQAHEQYF
d_gene: TRBD1
len: 14
j_gene: TRBJ2-7
v_gene: TRBV6-5
abundance: once

CDR3nt: TGTGCCAGCAGCTTATCAGGGTCTAACTATGGCTACACCTTC
CDR3aa: CASSLSGSNYGYTF
d_gene: NA
len: 14
j_gene: TRBJ1-2
v_gene: TRBV7-2
abundance: few

CDR3nt: TGTGCCTGGAGTGATAACTACGAGCAGTACTTC
CDR3aa: CAWSDNYEQYF
d_gene: NA
len: 11
j_gene: TRBJ2-7
v_gene: TRBV30
abundance: few

CDR3nt: TGCGCCAGCAGCCCCCAACCCAGGGGGCGAGGTGAAGCTTTCTTT
CDR3aa: CASSPQPRGRGEAFF
d_gene: TRBD1
len: 15
j_gene: TRBJ1-1
v_gene: TRBV4-1
abundance: NA

CDR3nt: TGTGCCAGTAGTATTTCAAATTCACCCCTCCACTTT
CDR3aa: CASSISNSPLHF
d_gene: NA
len: 12
j_gene: TRBJ1-6
v_gene: TRBV19
abundance: NA

CDR3nt: TGTGCCAGCAGCACCGGCGGGACTAGCGGGGGCCGATTTAACGAGCAGTTCTTC
CDR3aa: CASSTGGTSGGRFNEQFF
d_gene: NA
len: 18
j_gene: TRBJ2-1
v_gene: TRBV21-1
abundance: NA

CDR3nt: TGTGCCAGCAGCTTAGGGACAGGGCGAGGGGAGCAGTACTTC
CDR3aa: CASSLGTGRGEQYF
d_gene: TRBD1
len: 14
j_gene: TRBJ2-7
v_gene: TRBV11-2
abundance: NA

CDR3nt: TGTGCCAGCAGCTTAGGTACCGGGACAGGGATCCATCAGCCCCAGCATTTT
CDR3aa: CASSLGTGTGIHQPQHF
d_gene: TRBD1
len: 17
j_gene: TRBJ1-5
v_gene: TRBV7-8
abundance: NA

CDR3nt: TGTGCCAGCAGCGACAGCGTAGACAGAAGCCCTAACTATGGCTACACCTTC
CDR3aa: CASSDSVDRSPNYGYTF
d_gene: NA
len: 17
j_gene: TRBJ1-2
v_gene: TRBV9
abundance: NA

CDR3nt: TGTGCCAGCAGCCGCGGGACTAGCGGGGGAGACCCCTGGGATACGCAGTATTTT
CDR3aa: CASSRGTSGGDPWDTQYF
d_gene: TRBD2
len: 18
j_gene: TRBJ2-3
v_gene: TRBV25-1
abundance: NA